This is a list of T cell receptor beta chains from one sample in a study of blood T cell repertoires in COVID-19. Profiled with immunoSEQ multiplex PCR; TCRdb holds only in-frame clones, not every one. The table lists 250,000 to 300,000 clones, around 87% of them singletons. Source material: peripheral blood. Receptors originate from a man aged 18-30 years with active or convalescent COVID-19. Each CDR3 is given without its conserved first and last residue.

j_gene: TRBJ2-3; v_gene: TRBV15; CDR3aa: ATSGVFGTSGSGTDTQY
j_gene: TRBJ1-2; v_gene: TRBV28; CDR3aa: ASRSQDISGYT
j_gene: TRBJ2-2; v_gene: TRBV24-1; CDR3aa: ATESGYTGELF
j_gene: TRBJ1-3; v_gene: TRBV9; CDR3aa: ASSPGGGFGNTIY
j_gene: TRBJ2-7; v_gene: TRBV6-6; CDR3aa: ASTDTSEATYEQY
j_gene: TRBJ1-1; v_gene: TRBV29-1; CDR3aa: SVGQGAEAF
j_gene: TRBJ2-4; v_gene: TRBV29-1; CDR3aa: SVEGQGEDIQY
j_gene: TRBJ2-5; v_gene: TRBV5-1; CDR3aa: ASRDSSGGSQETQY
j_gene: TRBJ1-2; v_gene: TRBV6-5; CDR3aa: ARGTVDYGYT
j_gene: TRBJ1-4; v_gene: TRBV27; CDR3aa: ATRSLDRGEKLF
j_gene: TRBJ1-3; v_gene: TRBV5-5; CDR3aa: ASSWGSLENTIY
j_gene: TRBJ2-7; v_gene: TRBV27; CDR3aa: ASSWGDRTISYEQY
j_gene: TRBJ1-6; v_gene: TRBV19; CDR3aa: ASSIVGGVDSPLH
j_gene: TRBJ2-5; v_gene: TRBV11-2; CDR3aa: ASSLDRQPGGTQY
j_gene: TRBJ1-6; v_gene: TRBV30; CDR3aa: AWSYRYSGNSPLH
j_gene: TRBJ1-1; v_gene: TRBV5-1; CDR3aa: ASSLEGGAEAF
j_gene: TRBJ2-7; v_gene: TRBV7-9; CDR3aa: ASSARTSGRAYGYEQY
j_gene: TRBJ1-4; v_gene: TRBV6-5; CDR3aa: ASSLQVEANEKLF
j_gene: TRBJ2-5; v_gene: TRBV7-8; CDR3aa: ASSLFRDWERGETQY
j_gene: TRBJ1-2; v_gene: TRBV6-6; CDR3aa: ASSYVRGPNYGYT
j_gene: TRBJ1-2; v_gene: TRBV7-2; CDR3aa: ASSLIDRSGYGYT
j_gene: TRBJ2-7; v_gene: TRBV21-1; CDR3aa: ASRRLSTGGGQY
j_gene: TRBJ1-3; v_gene: TRBV4-1; CDR3aa: ASSQGHSGNTIY
j_gene: TRBJ1-5; v_gene: TRBV30; CDR3aa: AWGMTGYLGQPQH
j_gene: TRBJ1-2; v_gene: TRBV6-5; CDR3aa: ASSRQGAVFGYT
j_gene: TRBJ2-5; v_gene: TRBV9; CDR3aa: ASSPSPGQGRETQY
j_gene: TRBJ2-7; v_gene: TRBV5-1; CDR3aa: ASSLVREPYEQY
j_gene: TRBJ1-1; v_gene: TRBV5-1; CDR3aa: ASSSTGWNTEAF